This is a list of T cell receptor beta chains from one sample in a study of a mutant IDH1 vaccine in newly diagnosed glioma. These receptors' targets are unknown. Generated by immunoSEQ multiplex PCR, the TCRdb table keeps only in-frame clones and is missing some. This table holds about 33,000 clones, roughly 88% found once. The specimen was PBMCs, collected from a glioma patient whose treatment included an IDH1 peptide vaccine. Receptor source: a middle-aged man with glioma. Both conserved end residues are part of each CDR3. A D gene is named only where the DNA matches it firmly.

CDR3aa,CDR3nt,j_gene,v_gene,d_gene
CASSFEGHRTDTQYF,TGTGCCAGTAGTTTCGAGGGACACCGCACAGATACGCAGTATTTT,TRBJ2-3,TRBV19,.
CASSYSSGGYTDTQYF,TGTGCCAGTTCCTACTCTAGCGGGGGCTACACAGATACGCAGTATTTT,TRBJ2-3,TRBV19,TRBD2
CASSEALALGYGYTF,TGTGCCAGCAGTGAAGCTTTGGCACTCGGTTATGGCTACACCTTC,TRBJ1-2,TRBV2,.
CASSSRFGADPNGYTF,TGTGCCAGCAGCTCTCGTTTCGGGGCGGATCCCAATGGCTACACCTTC,TRBJ1-2,TRBV14,.
CAIKAEVNQPQHF,TGTGCCATCAAGGCAGAAGTTAATCAGCCCCAGCATTTT,TRBJ1-5,TRBV10-3,.
CASRRLTGNEQYF,TGTGCCAGCCGGAGATTAACAGGGAACGAGCAGTACTTC,TRBJ2-7,TRBV28,.
CASSLRAGGNTIYF,TGTGCCAGCAGCTTGCGCGCAGGCGGAAACACCATATATTTT,TRBJ1-3,TRBV5-6,.
CASSQEANQETQYF,TGCGCCAGCAGCCAAGAGGCCAACCAAGAGACCCAGTACTTC,TRBJ2-5,TRBV4-1,.
CASSQDRDTEAFF,TGTGCCAGCAGTCAAGACAGGGACACTGAAGCTTTCTTT,TRBJ1-1,TRBV11-3,TRBD1
CASSPPAGNREKLFF,TGTGCCAGCTCACCACCTGCCGGGAATCGGGAAAAACTGTTTTTT,TRBJ1-4,TRBV18,.
CASSPNTAAYSYEQYF,TGTGCCAGCAGCCCTAACACGGCCGCTTACTCCTACGAGCAGTACTTC,TRBJ2-7,TRBV7-9,.
CASSKGAKETQYF,TGTGCCAGTAGTAAGGGGGCCAAAGAGACCCAGTACTTC,TRBJ2-5,TRBV19,TRBD1
CASSILAGGLNEQFF,TGTGCCAGTAGTATACTAGCGGGAGGGCTAAATGAGCAGTTCTTC,TRBJ2-1,TRBV19,TRBD2
CASSPPDRVYTEAFF,TGTGCCAGCAGCCCCCCGGACAGAGTTTACACTGAAGCTTTCTTT,TRBJ1-1,TRBV5-4,.
CASSYRDRGTEAFF,TGTGCCAGCAGCTACCGGGACAGGGGAACTGAAGCTTTCTTT,TRBJ1-1,TRBV5-6,TRBD1